The 30 T cell receptor beta chains below were found in one sample sequenced in a study of T cell responses to AZD1222 COVID-19 vaccine (dated by TCRdb to the early 2020s). Libraries came from the immunoSEQ multiplex PCR assay. In TCRdb, the immuneACCESS table is reduced to in-frame sequences with V and J assigned. These tables do not hold every clone; where another copy was compared, an unresolved V gene accounts for under half, and the others remain unexplained. The sample records some 130,000 clones, 88% of which are singletons. The ten largest clones take up roughly 5.7% of the sample. In the paper's terms, the time point label means: about 28 days (+/-7) after the second vaccine dose. This sample comprised peripheral blood, obtained 28 days after the second AZD1222 dose. The source is an adult who received the AZD1222 COVID-19 vaccine.

This chain uses TRBV28 with TRBJ1-2; TRBD1 agrees at 7 bases. V was pared by 10 bases and J by 6 bases, with 14 bases of the junction left unmatched. This CDR3 comprises 14 residues. Germline CDR1 reads MDHEN; CDR2 reads SYDVKM. The CDR3 coding sequence is TGTGCCATATACTCTCACCGGGACAGAGATGGCTACACCTTC. It codes for CAIYSHRDRDGYTF.

This clone was counted only a few times. The chain links TRBV3-1 (or the pseudogene TRBV3-2) to TRBJ2-7; 11 bases agree with TRBD2. Germline CDR1 is LGHDT and CDR2 is YNNKEL (reference sequence). V lost 4 bases to trimming and J lost 3 bases; unmatched junction nucleotides: 8. This CDR3 has 16 amino acids. The CDR3 reads CASSPFLAGGYYEQYF. The CDR3 DNA is TGTGCCAGCAGCCCCTTCCTAGCGGGAGGTTACTACGAGCAGTACTTC.

The genes are TRBV11-3 and TRBJ2-1, with D unresolved. This CDR3 is built from 15 residues. CDR1 and CDR2 from the germline V gene are SGHNT and YENEEA. V was shortened by 6 bases and J by 7 bases, with 19 bases between the two germline ends. This CDR3 reads CASSSHAGVGNEQFF. The DNA of the CDR3 is TGTGCCAGCAGTAGTCACGCCGGAGTCGGGAATGAGCAGTTCTTC.

The chain carries TRBV18 and TRBJ1-4; D call uncertain. The germline CDR1 and CDR2 sequences are KGHSH and LQKENI. The CDR3 contains 13 residues. V was cut by 0 bases and J by 8 bases, with 7 bases left in between. The chain's CDR3 is CASSPPGDEKLFF. The CDR3 DNA reads as TGTGCCAGCTCACCACCGGGAGACGAAAAACTGTTTTTT.

V usage is TRBV5-4 and J usage is TRBJ2-4, with 12 bases fitting TRBD2. This CDR3 is 15 amino acids long. CDR1 is SGHNT, CDR2 YYREEE, per germline (reference sequence). The junction had 2 bases not matched to a gene; V was cut back by 2 bases and J by 5 bases. CDR3 DNA sequence: TGTGCCAGCAGCTTAAGACTAGCGGGAGAAAACATTCAGTACTTC. Protein product: CASSLRLAGENIQYF.

The chain has TRBV5-8 and TRBJ1-2; TRBD1 aligns across 7 bases. This CDR3 comprises 15 residues. V lost 1 base and J lost 4; bases outside the gene matches: 7. Germline V gene lookup returns CDR1 SGHTS and CDR2 YDEGEE. In nucleotides, the CDR3 is TGTGCCAGCAGCTTGAGGGGGCCGGGGGCCTATGGCTACACCTTC. This sequence encodes CASSLRGPGAYGYTF.

The CDR3 DNA sequence: TGTGCCAGCAGCTTCCGGGACAGGGTGGGCACCGGGGAGCTGTTTTTT. Translated: CASSFRDRVGTGELFF. The J gene is TRBJ2-2, the V gene TRBV7-8, with TRBD1 matching 9 bases. The CDR3 has 16 residues. Trimming cost V 3 bases and J 4 bases; bases outside gene matches: 6. Germline loops: CDR1 SGHVS, CDR2 FQNEAQ.

This chain connects TRBV4-3 to TRBJ1-1; weak D call: TRBD1 (5 bases). Germline V gene sequence: CDR1 LGHNA, CDR2 YSLEER. Trimming removed 0 bases at V and 5 bases at J, with 10 bases between. The CDR3 sequence is 14 residues long. The CDR3 DNA sequence: TGCGCCAGCAGCCAAGAATGGGGGGATACTGAAGCTTTCTTT. It encodes CASSQEWGDTEAFF.

The rearrangement uses TRBV19 and TRBJ1-3; D gene ambiguous. Trimming cost V 6 bases and J 1 base, with 10 bases left between them. The length of the CDR3 is 14 residues. Looked up from germline, CDR1 is LNHDA and CDR2 is SQIVND (reference sequence). Here the CDR3 DNA reads TGTGCCAGTAGACTTGCTGGGTCTGGAAACACCATATATTTT. Amino acids: CASRLAGSGNTIYF.

The J gene is TRBJ1-6, the V gene TRBV5-1, with a tentative D call TRBD1 (5 bases). Germline values: CDR1 SGHRS, CDR2 YFSETQ. This CDR3 region has 14 residues. V was cut by 5 bases and J by 9 bases, with 15 bases left in between. The CDR3 nucleotides are TGCGCCAGCAGTATTACAGGAGGCGGTTCACCCCTCCACTTT. This translates into CASSITGGGSPLHF.

This clone has just one count. The gene calls are TRBV19 and TRBJ1-1; 9 bases are shared with TRBD1. V shed 6 bases, J shed 5 bases, and the junction held 7 bases outside the gene matches. Germline CDR1 is LNHDA and CDR2 is SQIVND (reference sequence). This CDR3 is built from 14 residues. The DNA for the CDR3 is TGTGCCAGTAGCAGGGACAGGGAGCGAACTGAAGCTTTCTTT. Protein: CASSRDRERTEAFF.

This chain links TRBV7-2 with TRBJ1-5; D is uncertain. Trimming cost V 1 base and J 4 bases, with 8 bases left between them. This CDR3 is 14 amino acids long. Germline lookup yields CDR1 SGHTA and CDR2 FQGNSA. The CDR3, as DNA: TGTGCCAGCAGCTTAGAAAGGATTAATCAGCCCCAGCATTTT. Amino acids: CASSLERINQPQHF.

The V and J genes are TRBV27 and TRBJ2-7; TRBD1 agrees at 7 bases. The CDR3 consists of 15 residues. V shed 5 bases, J shed 3 bases, and the junction held 10 bases outside the gene matches. CDR1 and CDR2 from the germline V gene are MNHEY and SMNVEV (reference sequence). The DNA for the CDR3 is TGTGCCAGCAGTGCTTATCTGGACAGGAGCTACGAGCAGTACTTC. This encodes CASSAYLDRSYEQYF.

The chain uses TRBV19 and TRBJ1-5; tentative D call: TRBD1 (6 bases). Trimming stripped 1 base from V and 3 bases from J, with 13 bases between. CDR3 length: 16 amino acids. Germline CDR1 and CDR2: LNHDA and SQIVND (reference sequence). The CDR3 DNA sequence: TGTGCCAGTAGTATAGGTCCGACAGGCCACAATCAGCCCCAGCATTTT. Its translation is CASSIGPTGHNQPQHF.

The V call is TRBV29-1, the J call TRBJ2-7, with 7 bases matching TRBD2. Germline trimming cut 6 bases from V and 2 bases from J; bases unmatched to any gene: 4. This CDR3 comprises 12 residues. From germline, CDR1 is SQVTM and CDR2 ANQGSEA. CDR3 sequence (DNA): TGCAGCGTAACTAGCGAGCCCTACGAGCAGTACTTC. It translates to CSVTSEPYEQYF.

As for this clone: Distinct nucleotide sequences in the sample also encode this CDR3. The gene calls are TRBV18 and TRBJ1-2; D remains ambiguous. This CDR3 region has 14 residues. Germline CDR1 is KGHSH and CDR2 is LQKENI. The V and J ends lost 0 bases and 4 bases respectively, with 9 bases between them. This CDR3 is CASSPPTESYGYTF. As DNA, the CDR3 is TGTGCCAGCTCACCACCGACGGAAAGCTATGGCTACACCTTC.

V gene TRBV19 combines with J gene TRBJ1-2; D might be TRBD1 (6 bases). Trimming left V 3 bases short and J 6 bases short, with 11 bases between. Germline V gene sequence: CDR1 LNHDA, CDR2 SQIVND (reference sequence). The CDR3 has 13 residues. The CDR3 region is CASSISGEHGYTF. Here the CDR3 DNA reads TGTGCCAGTAGTATCTCAGGGGAGCATGGCTACACCTTC.

This sequence joins TRBV11-2 and TRBJ2-1; D gene uncertain. The CDR3 is made up of 13 amino acids. The V gene lost 1 base and the J gene lost 3 bases, with 4 bases spanning the gap. The V gene's germline CDR1 is SGHAT and CDR2 FQNNGV. CDR3 region: CASSLGDYNEQFF. CDR3 bases: TGTGCCAGCAGCTTAGGGGACTACAATGAGCAGTTCTTC.

This clone appeared a single time. V gene TRBV5-3 combines with J gene TRBJ1-2; D remains unclear. TRBV5-3 is identified as an open reading frame with a role that is uncertain. Trimming pared 6 bases from V and 7 bases from J, leaving 1 base between. This CDR3 is 8 amino acids long. Here the CDR3 reads CARTGYTF. DNA for the CDR3: TGTGCCAGAACTGGCTACACCTTC.

J is TRBJ2-5 and V is TRBV6-5, with 7 nucleotides matching TRBD1. Germline-derived CDR1 and CDR2 are MNHEY and SVGAGI. The V gene end was trimmed by 5 bases and the J gene end by 1 base; junction bases not matched to a gene: 4. The CDR3 spans 14 residues. The CDR3 region is CASSPDRAQETQYF. CDR3 DNA: TGTGCCAGCAGTCCCGACAGGGCCCAAGAGACCCAGTACTTC.

This clone was picked up a small number of times. This chain uses TRBV28 with TRBJ1-1; possibly TRBD1 for D (5 bases). The CDR3 is 15 residues long. V dropped 5 bases and J dropped 8 bases, with 21 bases sitting between them. CDR1 is MDHEN, CDR2 SYDVKM, per germline. For the CDR3, the DNA is TGTGCCAGCAGTCCACTCACCTCTGGACATTTAGAAGCTTTCTTT. Protein sequence: CASSPLTSGHLEAFF.

The chain couples TRBV5-4 to TRBJ1-1; the D is unclear. Germline loops: CDR1 SGHNT, CDR2 YYREEE (reference sequence). This CDR3 contains 14 residues. Between the trimmed V and J ends, which lost 4 bases and 1 base, there was a span of 11 bases. The CDR3 loop reads CASSPGRANTEAFF. DNA of the CDR3: TGTGCCAGCAGCCCCGGGAGGGCGAACACTGAAGCTTTCTTT.

The V and J genes are TRBV27 and TRBJ1-2; D remains unclear. V shed 6 bases and J shed 2 bases, with 13 bases lying between them. CDR3 length equals 14 residues. The germline gives CDR1 MNHEY, CDR2 SMNVEV (reference sequence). The CDR3 nucleotides read TGTGCCAGCAGCGAAACAAGCGGAAACTATGGCTACACCTTC. Translation gives CASSETSGNYGYTF.

This clone was found once. This chain uses TRBV6-4 with TRBJ2-1; TRBD2 aligns across 11 bases. V gave up 5 bases and J gave up 7 bases; unmatched junction bases: 1. CDR3 length equals 13 residues. Germline values: CDR1 MRHNA, CDR2 SNTAGT. In DNA form, the CDR3 reads TGTGCCAGCAGTACTAGCGGGGGTAATGAGCAGTTCTTC. As protein: CASSTSGGNEQFF.

This clone appeared once. This chain joins TRBV7-8 and TRBJ1-4, with 8 bases matching TRBD1. V gave up 4 bases and J gave up 8 bases; unmatched junction bases: 3. Germline-derived CDR1 and CDR2 are SGHVS and FQNEAQ. The length of the CDR3 is 13 residues. The CDR3 region has the DNA TGTGCCAGCAGCTCCAGGACAGGGGAAAAACTGTTTTTT. Amino acid sequence: CASSSRTGEKLFF.

Written as DNA, the CDR3 is TGTGCCAGCAGCCCGGACAGTTCGGCCTACTATGGCTACACCTTC. Protein sequence: CASSPDSSAYYGYTF. V usage is TRBV11-3 and J usage is TRBJ1-2, with D possibly matching TRBD1 (6 bases). The V end lost 5 bases, the J end lost 3 bases, and 16 bases lay between the germline ends. The CDR3 loop spans 15 amino acids. Germline V lookup: CDR1 SGHNT, CDR2 YENEEA.

The genes are TRBV3-1 (or the pseudogene TRBV3-2) and TRBJ1-2, with D unclear. Per germline, CDR1 LGHDT and CDR2 YNNKEL (reference sequence). The ends were cut back, 3 bases at V and 7 bases at J, with 15 bases in the middle. The CDR3 spans 14 residues. The CDR3 region is CASSHSSAGGGYTF. In DNA, the CDR3 is TGTGCCAGCAGCCATTCCTCGGCGGGTGGTGGCTACACCTTC.

V gene TRBV29-1 combines with J gene TRBJ1-1; D gene ambiguous. Germline V gene sequence: CDR1 SQVTM, CDR2 ANQGSEA. The CDR3 is made up of 9 amino acids. V was cut by 3 bases and J by 11 bases, with 7 bases left in between. The DNA for the CDR3 is TGCAGCGTTGATGAGGGTGCTTTCTTT. Protein: CSVDEGAFF.

Details on this clone: This sample also contains other DNA sequences that code for the same CDR3. V gene TRBV5-6 combines with J gene TRBJ1-5; D is possibly TRBD1 (5 bases). The CDR3 consists of 14 residues. Deletions cut 5 bases from V and 0 bases from J, with 9 bases between. CDR1 is SGHDT, CDR2 YYEEEE, per germline. CDR3 sequence reads: CASSLRVSNQPQHF. CDR3 sequence (DNA): TGTGCCAGCAGTCTCAGGGTTAGCAATCAGCCCCAGCATTTT.

The chain couples TRBV18 to TRBJ2-7; 8 bases are a match to TRBD1. The CDR3 contains 15 residues. Germline CDR1 is KGHSH and CDR2 is LQKENI. V shed 4 bases and J 1 base; nucleotides not matched to a gene: 6. CDR3 sequence reads: CASSLIQGVSYEQYF. CDR3 nucleotide sequence: TGTGCCAGCTCACTCATACAGGGGGTGTCCTACGAGCAGTACTTC. Full variable domain (outside the CDR3, taken from reference TRBV18 and TRBJ2-7): NAGVMQNPRHLVRRRGQEARLRCSPMKGHSHVYWYRQLPEEGLKFMVYLQKENIIDESGMPKERFSAEFPKEGPSILRIQQVVRGDSAAYFCASSLIQGVSYEQYFGPGTRLTVT.